Shown below are 7 T cell receptor beta chains from a single sample sequenced in a study of cytomegalovirus exposure and HLA in healthy donors. Repertoires were generated with immunoSEQ multiplex PCR, while TCRdb's copy carries only in-frame clones and drops some. The profile shows roughly 100,000 clones, about 88% of them singletons. Material: PBMCs. These receptors originate from a woman aged 18-29 years in good health and CMV-seropositive.

The genes are TRBV6-1 and TRBJ1-2; 9 bases are a match to TRBD1. CDR3 length: 13 amino acids. Germline CDR1 MNHNS, CDR2 SASEGT. V was pared by 4 bases and J by 8 bases, with 5 bases of the junction left unmatched. CDR3 loop: CASSGQGERGYTF. The CDR3 DNA sequence: TGTGCCAGCAGTGGACAGGGGGAGCGAGGCTACACCTTC.

This clone has a handful of counts. CDR3 loop: CASSLGQGGYGYTF. DNA of the CDR3: TGTGCCAGCAGCTTAGGACAGGGCGGCTATGGCTACACCTTC. The chain links TRBV7-6 to TRBJ1-2, with TRBD1 matching 7 bases. Germline V lookup: CDR1 SGHVS, CDR2 FNYEAQ. CDR3 size: 14 residues. V lost 1 base and J lost 4; bases outside the gene matches: 3.

This clone was observed once. The rearrangement joins TRBV5-1 to TRBJ2-7, with 9 bases that match TRBD1. The trim removed 5 bases at V and 0 bases at J, leaving 6 bases unmatched. This CDR3 has 15 amino acids. From germline, CDR1 is SGHRS and CDR2 YFSETQ. This chain's CDR3 is CASSPDRGSSYEQYF. CDR3 bases: TGCGCCAGCAGTCCCGACAGGGGGAGCTCCTACGAGCAGTACTTC.

This chain joins TRBV18 and TRBJ2-5; D perhaps matches TRBD1 (7 bases). V dropped 4 bases and J dropped 3 bases, with 12 bases sitting between them. The length of the CDR3 is 14 residues. Germline values: CDR1 KGHSH, CDR2 LQKENI. CDR3 amino acids: CASSRGTVEETQYF. The CDR3 DNA reads TGTGCCAGCTCACGCGGGACAGTAGAAGAGACCCAGTACTTC.

The gene calls are TRBV11-3 and TRBJ2-7, with D maybe TRBD2 (7 bases). This CDR3 has 15 residues. Germline V CDR1 and CDR2: SGHNT, YENEEA. The V end lost 3 bases, the J end lost 2 bases, and 14 bases lay between the germline ends. The CDR3 is CASSLGGTLAYEQYF. The CDR3 nucleotides read TGTGCCAGCAGCTTGGGGGGGACACTAGCCTACGAGCAGTACTTC.

The rearrangement links TRBV28 to TRBJ2-3; weak D call: TRBD1 (5 bases). CDR1 MDHEN and CDR2 SYDVKM come from the germline V gene. Trimming stripped 2 bases from V and 3 bases from J, with 18 bases between. The length of the CDR3 is 17 residues. CDR3 region: CASSLGPPRGRTDTQYF. The CDR3 nucleotides are TGTGCCAGCAGTTTAGGGCCTCCAAGGGGTAGGACAGATACGCAGTATTTT.

The rearrangement uses TRBV4-1 and TRBJ1-2; 8 nucleotides align to TRBD1. Germline lookup yields CDR1 MGHRA and CDR2 YSYEKL. V gave up 0 bases and J gave up 4 bases; unmatched junction bases: 4. The CDR3 extends over 15 amino acids. For the CDR3, the DNA is TGCGCCAGCAGCCAAGAGGCCGACAGGGGCTATGGCTACACCTTC. It encodes CASSQEADRGYGYTF.